This T cell receptor (beta chain) was profiled in a study of blood T cells in healthy people across ages (dated by TCRdb to between 2015 and 2017). Regarding the research as a whole: In model experiments, template switching captured roughly one uniquely barcoded TCR beta cDNA molecule for every two T cells. The study measured age-related changes in TCR beta repertoire diversity using deep sequencing normalized with unique cDNA molecular identifiers. Two additional independent replicas of 1 million unique cDNA reads from the same blood draw were analyzed for two donors (one aged 18 to 30 and one aged 80 or older). Donors of different ages were randomly distributed across sequencing lanes to avoid experimental bias. The donors were split into four age groups: young (average 16 years), middle-aged (roughly 39), aged (approximately 60) and long-lived (under 85). On the study overall, not on this receptor specifically: Because the CMV infection status of the donors was unknown, age-related changes in expanded clonotypes may potentially have been confounded. Estimates of total diversity based on one million sequenced T cells were considered lower bounds and underestimates. There was a strong correlation between observed TCR beta diversity and the percentage of naive T cells measured by flow cytometry. Compared with the aged group, more naive CD4+ T cells, fewer expanded clones and increased TCR diversity were shown by the long-lived group, suggesting age selection. Since profiling was done on bulk unsorted PBMCs, naive and antigen-experienced compartments could not be conclusively compared. Observed TCR beta diversity per million T cells fell roughly linearly with age, and a significant reduction was already apparent by age approximately 40.

The library was prepared using 5' RACE. The sample was run on an Illumina HiSeq 2500. A second PCR of roughly 6 to 11 cycles was run with a J-beta primer mix and a sample-barcoded 5' primer. A unique molecular identifier was introduced onto each TCR beta cDNA molecule by a template-switch 5' adaptor carrying 12 random nucleotides. Each sample yielded at least 2.5 million CDR3-containing paired-end reads. First-strand cDNA synthesis was performed from all RNA using the Mint cDNA synthesis kit, with priming by a TRBC-specific oligonucleotide. Following uracil-DNA glycosylase treatment, a first 18-cycle PCR with universal primers M1SS and BC2_uni_R was performed on all cDNA. The paper's processing steps were these. Each sample was normalized by randomly selecting 1 million high-quality reads, each carrying a distinct molecular identifier. Instead of being binned into consensus sequences, reads that shared molecular identifiers were thrown out. MiTCR, run with a Q25 quality threshold and the strictest error-elimination algorithm, handled CDR3 identification, clonotype clustering and error correction. Lower-bound total TCR beta diversity was estimated with a nonparametric unseen species model using Euler transformation. TCRdb reworked the public reads: Q25 trimming with fastp, MiXCR clone assembly, productive beta chains retained. When rows share a CDR3 protein, they turn into one entry using the most common DNA and genes. What appears here as the V and J calls and clone size reflects TCRdb's work, not the paper's. Counted in this sample were about 1.7 million distinct CDR3 sequences; 28% of them appeared once. 7.7% of the sample is in the top ten clones.

The donors were roughly 40 Caucasian individuals from Russia, aged roughly 6 to 95 years, who were systemically healthy. About 10 milliliters of peripheral blood were collected from each donor into EDTA-treated Vacutainer tubes. Ficoll-Paque density-gradient centrifugation was used to isolate PBMCs, with at least 6.5 million per sample. Total RNA, at least 5 micrograms per sample, was extracted from PBMCs with Trizol reagent. Naive CD45RAhigh/CD27high T cell percentages were measured by flow cytometry on a PBMC aliquot from every donor. CDR1 and CDR2, per the germline V gene, are SNHLY and FYNNEI. The CDR3 goes from the cysteine to the phenylalanine over 15 residues. Solely the CDR3 DNA is kept, with 45 bases framed from the first base. From V the trimming removes 5 bases and from J it removes 4 bases, while the gene matches leave 9 bases of the junction unaccounted for. About this clonotype: Its antigen remains unidentified. Base qualities are not recorded, but no much larger clone differs from it by a single base.

This receptor was taken from a woman in her 30s in good health. Specimen: blood. Recombination linked TRBV2 to TRBJ2-3; TRBD1 matches 7 bases in the middle. The CDR3 has the sequence CASSPQGSISDTQYF. The nucleotides read TGTGCCAGCAGTCCACAGGGGTCGATTTCAGATACGCAGTATTTT.